This TCR beta chain was captured by sequencing in a study of shared clonotypes between healthy human individuals. The repertoire was sequenced with immunoSEQ multiplex PCR; TCRdb's copy has only in-frame clones and lacks some. This sample has about 2.4 million clones, with 93% found just once. Germline lookup yields CDR1 MNHEY and CDR2 SMNVEV (reference sequence). The V and J ends lost 6 bases and 5 bases respectively, with 16 bases between them. CDR3 length: 14 amino acids. This clone was found a few times. The V gene is TRBV27, the J gene TRBJ1-2; D is unclear. This sequence originates from a young man in good health. Some clones in this sample may be carry-over from other donors' samples. The sequencing input was naive CD4+ T cells from PBMCs. Described subset: CD45RA+ positively selected. CDR3 bases: TGTGCCAGCAGAGACCCCTGGATGTGGTATGGCTACACCTTC. Translation: CASRDPWMWYGYTF.